This entry lists 10 T cell receptor beta chains sequenced from one sample in a study of blood T cells in healthy people across ages. Sample-barcoded 5' priming and a J-beta primer mix drove a second PCR of roughly 6 to 12 cycles. One entry per CDR3 protein results from TCRdb running MiXCR on the 5' RACE reads. The profile covers over 1,200,000 distinct CDR3 sequences, with around 59% appearing a single time and roughly 7% taken by the ten largest. The sample consisted of blood. These receptor sequences come from a young man in good health.

The rearrangement links TRBV4-1 to TRBJ2-3; D uncertain. The germline V gene has CDR1 MGHRA and CDR2 YSYEKL. CDR3 length: 14 amino acids. Deletions cut 0 bases from V and 5 bases from J, with 9 bases between. CDR3 protein: CASSQEFTVDTQYF. In nucleotides, the CDR3 is TGCGCCAGCAGCCAAGAGTTCACGGTAGATACGCAGTATTTT.

The genes are TRBV5-1 and TRBJ2-7, with D tentatively TRBD1 (6 bases). Germline V lookup: CDR1 SGHRS, CDR2 YFSETQ. Trimming left V 1 base short and J 0 bases short, with 11 bases between. The CDR3 spans 15 residues. The chain's CDR3 is CASSLPTGNSYEQYF. The CDR3 nucleotides are TGCGCCAGCAGCTTGCCAACAGGGAACTCCTACGAGCAGTACTTC.

As to this clonotype: It is unclear where the CDR3 begins or ends on the DNA, so no DNA is shown, and the CDR3 is as TCRdb lists it. The chain has TRBV21-1 and TRBJ2-7; TRBD2 was called by the table and not checked on the DNA. TRBV21-1 is a listed pseudogene. The CDR3 comprises 13 residues, both ends counted. The CDR3 here is CASSKVASGNQYF.

This clonotype was counted at least ten times. This chain joins TRBV6-2 or TRBV6-3 and TRBJ2-5; TRBD1 aligns across 8 bases. CDR3 length: 14 amino acids. CDR1 is MNHEY, CDR2 SVGEGT, per germline. The J segment lost 1 base and the V segment lost 6 bases, leaving 4 bases of the junction unmatched. As DNA, the CDR3 is TGTGCCAGCAGCTTTACAGGGGGCCAAGAGACCCAGTACTTC. This codes for CASSFTGGQETQYF.

This clonotype has just a few counts. The rearrangement uses TRBV7-2 and TRBJ1-2; D not certain. The CDR3 runs 14 residues. The V gene's germline CDR1 is SGHTA and CDR2 FQGNSA. V lost 1 base and J 3 bases, leaving 9 bases between the germline ends. The CDR3 reads CASSLVGRDYGYTF. The DNA of the CDR3 is TGTGCCAGCAGCTTAGTCGGCCGGGACTATGGCTACACCTTC.

The CDR3 DNA sequence: TGTGCCAGCAGCGAAAAGAACACTGAAGCTTTCTTT. Protein product: CASSEKNTEAFF. V is TRBV7-9 and J is TRBJ1-1; D is undetermined. This CDR3 region has 12 residues. Trimming left V 5 bases short and J 1 base short, with 5 bases between. Looked up from germline, CDR1 is SEHNR and CDR2 is FQNEAQ (reference sequence).

This rearrangement joins TRBV29-1 to TRBJ2-7; 9 bases agree with TRBD1. V lost 4 bases and J lost 4; bases outside the gene matches: 8. The CDR3 length is 14 residues. Germline V gene lookup returns CDR1 SQVTM and CDR2 ANQGSEA. In DNA form, the CDR3 reads TGCAGCGTTGGGACAGGGGTGGGGGAATACGAGCAGTACTTC. Translated: CSVGTGVGEYEQYF.

V and J are TRBV4-1 and TRBJ2-7; D might be TRBD2 (6 bases). The CDR3 is made up of 16 amino acids. Trimming pared 6 bases from V and 4 bases from J, leaving 22 bases between. Germline CDR1 is MGHRA and CDR2 is YSYEKL. For the CDR3, the DNA is TGCGCCAGCAGATTGCTTGCAGGGTCCGCGGGGTACGAGCAGTACTTC. Protein product: CASRLLAGSAGYEQYF.

CDR3 loop: CASSQDQRGPYEQYF. In DNA, the CDR3 is TGCGCCAGCAGCCAGGACCAGCGGGGACCCTACGAGCAGTACTTC. The V gene is TRBV4-1, the J gene TRBJ2-7, with 7 bases lining up with TRBD2. The CDR3 has 15 residues. Germline V gene data show CDR1 as MGHRA and CDR2 as YSYEKL. V was pared by 3 bases and J by 2 bases, with 7 bases of the junction left unmatched.

V usage is TRBV20-1 and J usage is TRBJ1-5, with a tentative D call TRBD1 (5 bases). Trimming took off 6 bases at V and 2 bases at J, with 14 bases between the two ends. CDR1 is DFQATT, CDR2 SNEGSKA, per germline (reference sequence). The length of the CDR3 is 14 residues. The CDR3 reads CSAKGEGGNQPQHF. CDR3 DNA sequence: TGCAGTGCCAAAGGGGAAGGGGGCAATCAGCCCCAGCATTTT.